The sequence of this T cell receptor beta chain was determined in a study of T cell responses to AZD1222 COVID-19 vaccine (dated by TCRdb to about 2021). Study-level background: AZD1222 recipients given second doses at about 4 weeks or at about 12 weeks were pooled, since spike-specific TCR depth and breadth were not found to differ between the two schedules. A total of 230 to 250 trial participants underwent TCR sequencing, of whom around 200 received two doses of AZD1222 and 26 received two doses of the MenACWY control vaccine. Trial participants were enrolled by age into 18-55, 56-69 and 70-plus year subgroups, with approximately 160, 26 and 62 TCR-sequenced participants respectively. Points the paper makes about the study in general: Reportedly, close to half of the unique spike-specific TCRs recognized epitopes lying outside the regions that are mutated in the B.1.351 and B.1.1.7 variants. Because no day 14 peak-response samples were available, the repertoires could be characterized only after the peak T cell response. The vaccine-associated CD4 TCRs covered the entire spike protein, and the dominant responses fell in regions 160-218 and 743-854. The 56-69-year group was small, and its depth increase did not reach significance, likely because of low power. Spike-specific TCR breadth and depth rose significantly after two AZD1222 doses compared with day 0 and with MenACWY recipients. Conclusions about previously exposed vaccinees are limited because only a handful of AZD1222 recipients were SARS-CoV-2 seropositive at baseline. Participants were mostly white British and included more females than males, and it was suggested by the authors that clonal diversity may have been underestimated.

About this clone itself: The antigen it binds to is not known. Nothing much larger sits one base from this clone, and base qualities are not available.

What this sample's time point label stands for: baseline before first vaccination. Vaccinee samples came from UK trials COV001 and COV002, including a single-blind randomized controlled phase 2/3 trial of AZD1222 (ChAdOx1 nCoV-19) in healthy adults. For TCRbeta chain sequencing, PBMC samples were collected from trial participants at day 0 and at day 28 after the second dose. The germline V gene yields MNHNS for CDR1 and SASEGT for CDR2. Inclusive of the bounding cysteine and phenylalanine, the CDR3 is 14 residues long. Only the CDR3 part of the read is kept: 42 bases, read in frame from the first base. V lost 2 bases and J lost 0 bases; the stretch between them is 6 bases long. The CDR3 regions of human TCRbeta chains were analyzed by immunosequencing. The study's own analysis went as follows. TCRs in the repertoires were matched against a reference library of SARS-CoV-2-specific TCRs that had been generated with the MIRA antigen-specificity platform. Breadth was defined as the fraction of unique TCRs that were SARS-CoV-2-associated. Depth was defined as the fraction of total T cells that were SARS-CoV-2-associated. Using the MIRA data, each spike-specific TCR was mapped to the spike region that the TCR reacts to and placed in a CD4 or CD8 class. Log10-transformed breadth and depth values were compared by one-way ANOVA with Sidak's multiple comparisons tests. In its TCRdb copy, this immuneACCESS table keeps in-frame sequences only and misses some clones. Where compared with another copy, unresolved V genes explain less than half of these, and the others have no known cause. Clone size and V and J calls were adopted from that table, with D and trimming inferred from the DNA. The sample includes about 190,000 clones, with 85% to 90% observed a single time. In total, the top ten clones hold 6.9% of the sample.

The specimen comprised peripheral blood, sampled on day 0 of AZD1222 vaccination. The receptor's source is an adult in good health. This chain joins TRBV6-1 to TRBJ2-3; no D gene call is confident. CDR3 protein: CASSELPSTDTQYF. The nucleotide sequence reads TGTGCCAGCAGTGAACTACCTAGCACAGATACGCAGTATTTT.